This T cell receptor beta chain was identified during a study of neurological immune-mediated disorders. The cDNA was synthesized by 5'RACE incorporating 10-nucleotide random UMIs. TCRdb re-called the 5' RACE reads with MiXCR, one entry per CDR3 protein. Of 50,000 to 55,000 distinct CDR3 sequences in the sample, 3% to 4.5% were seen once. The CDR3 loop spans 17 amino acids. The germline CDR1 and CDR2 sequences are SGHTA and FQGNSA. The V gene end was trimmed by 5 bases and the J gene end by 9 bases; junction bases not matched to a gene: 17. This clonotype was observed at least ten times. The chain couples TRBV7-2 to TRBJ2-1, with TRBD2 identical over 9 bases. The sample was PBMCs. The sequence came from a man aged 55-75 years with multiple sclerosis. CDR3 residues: CASSLFALAGEGVEQFF. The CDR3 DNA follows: TGTGCCAGCAGCCTCTTCGCGTTAGCGGGAGAAGGAGTTGAGCAGTTCTTC.